These 3 T cell receptor beta chains were all obtained from the same sample, sequenced in a study of resident and recirculating memory T cells in vitiligo. Some clones are missing from TCRdb's copy, which holds only in-frame ones; the method was immunoSEQ multiplex PCR. The table includes 75,000 to 95,000 clones, about 91% detected once. Input material: blood. The receptor set was obtained from a male donor with vitiligo.

This sequence joins TRBV7-2 and TRBJ1-5, with 12 nucleotides matching TRBD1. CDR1 SGHTA and CDR2 FQGNSA come from the germline V gene. The V segment lost 5 bases and the J segment 3 bases; nucleotides outside the gene matches: 11. The CDR3 runs to 18 residues. CDR3: CASSQKTGQGAVNQPQHF. DNA of the CDR3: TGTGCCAGCAGCCAAAAGACGGGACAGGGGGCGGTCAATCAGCCCCAGCATTTT.

This clone was counted once. J is TRBJ2-7 and V is TRBV28; tentative D call: TRBD1 (6 bases). The CDR3 loop spans 13 amino acids. Germline V CDR1 and CDR2: MDHEN, SYDVKM. Trimming left V 6 bases short and J 2 bases short, with 11 bases between. The CDR3 is CASRPGATYEQYF. CDR3 DNA sequence: TGTGCCAGCAGACCAGGGGCCACCTACGAGCAGTACTTC.

V and J are TRBV5-1 and TRBJ2-2; D is ambiguous. Germline CDR1 reads SGHRS; CDR2 reads YFSETQ. This CDR3 contains 13 residues. V was pared by 4 bases and J by 4 bases, with 8 bases between. In DNA, the CDR3 is TGCGCCAGCAGCGTCTTGAGCACCGGGGAGCTGTTTTTT. Translated, it gives CASSVLSTGELFF.